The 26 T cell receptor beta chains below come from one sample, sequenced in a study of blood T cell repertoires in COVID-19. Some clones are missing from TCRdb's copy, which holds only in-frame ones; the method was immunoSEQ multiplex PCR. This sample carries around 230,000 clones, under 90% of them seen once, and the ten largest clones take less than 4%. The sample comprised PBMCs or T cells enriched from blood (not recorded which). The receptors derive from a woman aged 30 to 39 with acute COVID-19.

The CDR3 spells CASTEGRGEREKLFF. The CDR3 DNA reads as TGTGCCAGCACCGAAGGTCGGGGGGAGAGGGAAAAACTGTTTTTT. The V call is TRBV6-5, the J call TRBJ1-4, with D possibly being TRBD1 (5 bases). V lost 7 bases and J lost 8, with 20 bases in between. Germline V gene lookup returns CDR1 MNHEY and CDR2 SVGAGI. CDR3 size: 15 residues.

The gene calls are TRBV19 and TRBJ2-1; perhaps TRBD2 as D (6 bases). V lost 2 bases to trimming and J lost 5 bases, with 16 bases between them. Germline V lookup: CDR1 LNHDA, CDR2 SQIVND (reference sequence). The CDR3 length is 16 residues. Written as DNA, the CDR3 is TGTGCCAGTAGTATATTCCTGGCTGGAGGGGACAATGAGCAGTTCTTC. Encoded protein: CASSIFLAGGDNEQFF.

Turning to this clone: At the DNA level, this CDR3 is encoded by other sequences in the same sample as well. In DNA form, the CDR3 reads TGTGCCAGTAGTGTCGGGGGGGGGAACACTGAAGCTTTCTTT. Encoded protein: CASSVGGGNTEAFF. This chain uses TRBV19 with TRBJ1-1, with a possible D match to TRBD1 (5 bases). Germline CDR1 is LNHDA and CDR2 is SQIVND (reference sequence). V shed 5 bases and J shed 1 base, with 11 bases lying between them. The CDR3 sequence is 14 residues long.

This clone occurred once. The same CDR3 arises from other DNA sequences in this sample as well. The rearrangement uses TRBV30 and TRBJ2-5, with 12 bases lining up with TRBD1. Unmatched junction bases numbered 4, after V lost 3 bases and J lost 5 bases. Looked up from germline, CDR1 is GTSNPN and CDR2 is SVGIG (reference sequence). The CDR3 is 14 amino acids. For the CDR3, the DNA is TGTGCCTGGAGGGGGACAGGGGGCCTGGAGACCCAGTACTTC. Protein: CAWRGTGGLETQYF.

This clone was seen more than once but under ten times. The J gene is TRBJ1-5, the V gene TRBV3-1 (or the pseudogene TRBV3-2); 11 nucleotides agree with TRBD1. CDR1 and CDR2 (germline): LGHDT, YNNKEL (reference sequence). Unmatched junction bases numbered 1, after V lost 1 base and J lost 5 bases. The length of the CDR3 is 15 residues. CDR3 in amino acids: CASSQGTGGHQPQHF. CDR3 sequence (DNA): TGTGCCAGCAGCCAAGGGACAGGGGGCCATCAGCCCCAGCATTTT.

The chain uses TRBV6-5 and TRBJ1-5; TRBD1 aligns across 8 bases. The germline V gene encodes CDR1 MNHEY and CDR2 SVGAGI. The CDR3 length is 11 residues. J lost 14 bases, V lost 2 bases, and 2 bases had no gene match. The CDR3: CASSYLGQEHF. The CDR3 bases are TGTGCCAGCAGTTACCTGGGACAGGAGCATTTT.

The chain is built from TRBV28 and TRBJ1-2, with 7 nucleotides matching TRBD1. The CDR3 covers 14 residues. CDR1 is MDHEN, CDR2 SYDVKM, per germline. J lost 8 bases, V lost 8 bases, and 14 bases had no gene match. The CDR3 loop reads CASSIGKGAGGYTF. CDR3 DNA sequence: TGTGCCAGCTCCATCGGAAAGGGGGCGGGAGGCTACACCTTC.

This chain's CDR3 is CASSLEGARNQPQHF. The CDR3, as DNA: TGCGCCAGCAGCTTGGAGGGGGCGAGGAATCAGCCCCAGCATTTT. The chain combines TRBV5-1 with TRBJ1-5; 7 nucleotides line up with TRBD1. This CDR3 spans 15 amino acids. Germline trimming cut 0 bases from V and 4 bases from J; bases unmatched to any gene: 4. The V gene's germline CDR1 is SGHRS and CDR2 YFSETQ.

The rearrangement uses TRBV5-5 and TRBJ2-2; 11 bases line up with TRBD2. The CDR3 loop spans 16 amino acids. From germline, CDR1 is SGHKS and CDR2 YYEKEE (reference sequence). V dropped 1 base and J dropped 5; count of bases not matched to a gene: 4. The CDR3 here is CASSLTSGGWTGELFF. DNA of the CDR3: TGTGCCAGCAGCTTGACTAGCGGGGGATGGACCGGGGAGCTGTTTTTT.

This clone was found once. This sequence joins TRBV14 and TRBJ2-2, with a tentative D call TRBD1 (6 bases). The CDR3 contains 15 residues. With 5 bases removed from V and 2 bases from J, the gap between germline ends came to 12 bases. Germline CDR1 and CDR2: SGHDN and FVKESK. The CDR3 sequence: CASSSRDTNTGELFF. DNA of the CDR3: TGTGCCAGCAGCTCCCGGGACACAAACACCGGGGAGCTGTTTTTT.

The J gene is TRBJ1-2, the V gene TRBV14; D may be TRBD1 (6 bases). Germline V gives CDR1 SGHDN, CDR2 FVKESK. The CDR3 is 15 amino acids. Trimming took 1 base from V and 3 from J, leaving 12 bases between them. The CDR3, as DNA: TGTGCCAGCAGCCAAGTACCAGGGGTGGACTATGGCTACACCTTC. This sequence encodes CASSQVPGVDYGYTF.

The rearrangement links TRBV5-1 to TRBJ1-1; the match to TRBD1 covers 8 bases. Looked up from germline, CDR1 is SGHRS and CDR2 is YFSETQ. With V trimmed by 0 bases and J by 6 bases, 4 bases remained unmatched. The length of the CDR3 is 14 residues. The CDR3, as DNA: TGCGCCAGCAGCTTGGGGCAGGGGGCCGCTGAAGCTTTCTTT. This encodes CASSLGQGAAEAFF.

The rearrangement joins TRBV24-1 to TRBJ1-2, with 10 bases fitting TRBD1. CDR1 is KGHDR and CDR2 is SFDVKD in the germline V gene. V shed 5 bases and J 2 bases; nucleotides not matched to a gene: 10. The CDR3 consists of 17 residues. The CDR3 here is CATSGGTGEVVNYGYTF. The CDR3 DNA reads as TGTGCCACCAGTGGAGGGACAGGGGAGGTAGTGAACTATGGCTACACCTTC.

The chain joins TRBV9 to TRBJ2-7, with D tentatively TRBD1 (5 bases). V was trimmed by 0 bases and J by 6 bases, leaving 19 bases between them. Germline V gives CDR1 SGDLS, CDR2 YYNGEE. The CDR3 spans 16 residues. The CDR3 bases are TGTGCCAGCAGCGTAGACTGGACATCCAGCTGGGGCGAGCAGTACTTC. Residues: CASSVDWTSSWGEQYF.

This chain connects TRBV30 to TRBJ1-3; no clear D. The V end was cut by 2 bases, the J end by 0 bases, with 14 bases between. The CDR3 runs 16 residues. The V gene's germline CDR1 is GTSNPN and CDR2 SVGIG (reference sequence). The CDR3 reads CAWSRGSPSSGNTIYF. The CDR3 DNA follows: TGTGCCTGGAGTCGCGGCAGCCCTTCCTCTGGAAACACCATATATTTT.

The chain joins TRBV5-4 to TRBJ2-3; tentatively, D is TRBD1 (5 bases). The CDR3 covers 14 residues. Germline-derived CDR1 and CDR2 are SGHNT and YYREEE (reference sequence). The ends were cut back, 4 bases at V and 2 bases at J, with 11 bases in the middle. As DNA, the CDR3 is TGTGCCAGCAGCCAGGGCAGGACCACAGATACGCAGTATTTT. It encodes CASSQGRTTDTQYF.

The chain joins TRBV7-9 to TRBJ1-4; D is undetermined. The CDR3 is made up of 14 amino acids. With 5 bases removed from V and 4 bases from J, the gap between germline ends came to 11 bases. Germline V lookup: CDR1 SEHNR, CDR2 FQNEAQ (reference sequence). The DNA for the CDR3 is TGTGCCAGCAGCGGAGGAGATTTTAATGAAAAACTGTTTTTT. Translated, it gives CASSGGDFNEKLFF.

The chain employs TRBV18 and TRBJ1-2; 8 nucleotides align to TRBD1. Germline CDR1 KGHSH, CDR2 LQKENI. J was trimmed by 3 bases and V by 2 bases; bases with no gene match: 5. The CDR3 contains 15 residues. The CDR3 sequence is CASSPVQGDHYGYTF. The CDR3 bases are TGTGCCAGCTCACCAGTACAGGGGGATCACTATGGCTACACCTTC. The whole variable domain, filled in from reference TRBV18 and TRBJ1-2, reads NAGVMQNPRHLVRRRGQEARLRCSPMKGHSHVYWYRQLPEEGLKFMVYLQKENIIDESGMPKERFSAEFPKEGPSILRIQQVVRGDSAAYFCASSPVQGDHYGYTFGSGTRLTVV.

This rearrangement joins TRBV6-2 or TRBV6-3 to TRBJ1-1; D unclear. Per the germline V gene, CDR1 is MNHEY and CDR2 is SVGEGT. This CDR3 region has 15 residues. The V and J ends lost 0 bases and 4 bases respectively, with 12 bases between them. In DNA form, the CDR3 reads TGTGCCAGCAGTTACTCGCTGGGCGCTGGCACTGAAGCTTTCTTT. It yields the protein CASSYSLGAGTEAFF.

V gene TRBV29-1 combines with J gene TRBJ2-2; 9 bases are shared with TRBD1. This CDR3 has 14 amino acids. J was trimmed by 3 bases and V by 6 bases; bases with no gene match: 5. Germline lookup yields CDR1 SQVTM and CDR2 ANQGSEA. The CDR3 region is CSVGDRGDTGELFF. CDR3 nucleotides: TGCAGCGTGGGAGACAGGGGGGACACCGGGGAGCTGTTTTTT.

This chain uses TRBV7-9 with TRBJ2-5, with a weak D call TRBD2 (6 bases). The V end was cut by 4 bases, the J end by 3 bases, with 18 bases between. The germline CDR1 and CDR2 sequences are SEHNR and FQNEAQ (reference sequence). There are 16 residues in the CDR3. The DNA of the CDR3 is TGTGCCAGCAGCTCCCGGCGCGGGGAGCGGGAAGAGACCCAGTACTTC. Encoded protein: CASSSRRGEREETQYF.

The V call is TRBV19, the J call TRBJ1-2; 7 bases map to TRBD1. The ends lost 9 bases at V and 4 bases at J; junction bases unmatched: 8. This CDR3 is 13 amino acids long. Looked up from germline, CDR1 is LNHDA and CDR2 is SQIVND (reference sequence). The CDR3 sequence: CASSGDRAYGYTF. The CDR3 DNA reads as TGTGCCAGCTCAGGAGACAGGGCCTATGGCTACACCTTC.

CDR3 region: CASSLAATVNSPLHF. In DNA, the CDR3 is TGTGCCAGCAGCTTGGCCGCCACAGTTAATTCACCCCTCCACTTT. The chain carries TRBV5-6 and TRBJ1-6; D not certain. The CDR3 has 15 amino acids. Germline V lookup: CDR1 SGHDT, CDR2 YYEEEE. The V gene lost 0 bases and the J gene lost 6 bases, with 10 bases spanning the gap.

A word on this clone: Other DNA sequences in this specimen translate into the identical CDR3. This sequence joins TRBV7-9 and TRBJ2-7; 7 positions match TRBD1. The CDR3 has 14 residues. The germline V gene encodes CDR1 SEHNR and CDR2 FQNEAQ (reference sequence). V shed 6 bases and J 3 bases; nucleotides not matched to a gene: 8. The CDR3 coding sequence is TGTGCCAGCAGTCCCGGGACAGTAAGCTACGAGCAGTACTTC. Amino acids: CASSPGTVSYEQYF.

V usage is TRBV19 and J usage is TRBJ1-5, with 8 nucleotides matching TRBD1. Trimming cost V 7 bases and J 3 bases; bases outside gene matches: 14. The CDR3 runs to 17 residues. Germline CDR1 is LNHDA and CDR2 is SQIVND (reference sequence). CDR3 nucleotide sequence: TGTGCCAGTACCTCAAACGCCGGGACAGGAGCCAATCAGCCCCAGCATTTT. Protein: CASTSNAGTGANQPQHF.

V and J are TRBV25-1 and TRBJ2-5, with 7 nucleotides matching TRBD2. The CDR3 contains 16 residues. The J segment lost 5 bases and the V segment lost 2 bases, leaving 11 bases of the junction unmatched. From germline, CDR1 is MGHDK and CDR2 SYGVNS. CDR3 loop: CASSEPGLTARETQYF. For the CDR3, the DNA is TGTGCCAGCAGTGAACCGGGACTAACAGCCCGTGAGACCCAGTACTTC.